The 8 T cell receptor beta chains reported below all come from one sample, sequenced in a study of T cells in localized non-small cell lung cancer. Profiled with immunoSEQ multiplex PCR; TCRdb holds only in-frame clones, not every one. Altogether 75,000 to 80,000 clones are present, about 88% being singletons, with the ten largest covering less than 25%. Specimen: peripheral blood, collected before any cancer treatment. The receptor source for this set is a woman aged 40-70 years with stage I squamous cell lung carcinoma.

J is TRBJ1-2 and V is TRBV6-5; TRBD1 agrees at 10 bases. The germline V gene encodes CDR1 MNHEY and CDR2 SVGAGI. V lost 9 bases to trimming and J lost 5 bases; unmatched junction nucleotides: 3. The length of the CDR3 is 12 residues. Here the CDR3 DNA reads TGTGCCAGTCAGGACAGGGGGTATGGCTACACCTTC. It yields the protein CASQDRGYGYTF.

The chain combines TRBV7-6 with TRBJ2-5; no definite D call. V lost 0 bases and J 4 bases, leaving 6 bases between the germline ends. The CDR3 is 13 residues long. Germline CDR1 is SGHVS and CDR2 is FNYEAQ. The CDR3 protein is CASSLASSETQYF. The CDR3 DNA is TGTGCCAGCAGCTTAGCTAGTTCAGAGACCCAGTACTTC.

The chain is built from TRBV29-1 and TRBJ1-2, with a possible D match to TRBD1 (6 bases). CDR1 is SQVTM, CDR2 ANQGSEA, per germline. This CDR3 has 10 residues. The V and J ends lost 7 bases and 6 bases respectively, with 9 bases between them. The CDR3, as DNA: TGCAGCGGCTACAGGGATGGCTACACCTTC. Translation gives CSGYRDGYTF. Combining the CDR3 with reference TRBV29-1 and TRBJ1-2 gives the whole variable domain SAVISQKPSRDICQRGTSLTIQCQVDSQVTMMFWYRQQPGQSLTLIATANQGSEATYESGFVIDKFPISRPNLTFSTLTVSNMSPEDSSIYLCSGYRDGYTFGSGTRLTVV.

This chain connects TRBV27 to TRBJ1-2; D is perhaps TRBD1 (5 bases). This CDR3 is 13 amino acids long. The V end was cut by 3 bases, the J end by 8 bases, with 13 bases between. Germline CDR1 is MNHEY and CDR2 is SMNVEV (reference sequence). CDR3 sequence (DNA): TGTGCCAGCAGTTTCTCAGGGTCGGAAGGCTACACCTTC. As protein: CASSFSGSEGYTF.

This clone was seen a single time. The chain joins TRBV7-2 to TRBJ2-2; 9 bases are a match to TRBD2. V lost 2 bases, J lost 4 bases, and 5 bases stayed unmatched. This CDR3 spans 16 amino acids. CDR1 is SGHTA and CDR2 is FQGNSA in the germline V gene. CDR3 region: CASSLRLAGTTGELFF. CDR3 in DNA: TGTGCCAGCAGCTTACGGCTAGCGGGGACCACCGGGGAGCTGTTTTTT.

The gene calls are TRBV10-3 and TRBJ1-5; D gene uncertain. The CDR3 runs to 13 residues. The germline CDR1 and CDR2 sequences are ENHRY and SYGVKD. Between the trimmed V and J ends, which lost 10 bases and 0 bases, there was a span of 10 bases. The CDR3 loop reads CASRRDSNQPQHF. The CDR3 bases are TGTGCCAGCCGGCGGGATAGCAATCAGCCCCAGCATTTT.

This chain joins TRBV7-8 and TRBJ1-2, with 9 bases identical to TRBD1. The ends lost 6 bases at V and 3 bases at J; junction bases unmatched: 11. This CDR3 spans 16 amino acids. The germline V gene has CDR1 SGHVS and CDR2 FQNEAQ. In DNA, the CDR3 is TGTGCCAGCAGTTTGGCTGGGACAGGGCTGGACTATGGCTACACCTTC. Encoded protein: CASSLAGTGLDYGYTF.

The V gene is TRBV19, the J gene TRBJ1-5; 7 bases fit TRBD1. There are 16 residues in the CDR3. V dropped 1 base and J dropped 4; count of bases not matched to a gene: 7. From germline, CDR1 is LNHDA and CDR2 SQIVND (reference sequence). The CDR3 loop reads CASSIGRQGRNQPQHF. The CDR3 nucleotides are TGTGCCAGTAGTATAGGCCGACAGGGAAGGAATCAGCCCCAGCATTTT.